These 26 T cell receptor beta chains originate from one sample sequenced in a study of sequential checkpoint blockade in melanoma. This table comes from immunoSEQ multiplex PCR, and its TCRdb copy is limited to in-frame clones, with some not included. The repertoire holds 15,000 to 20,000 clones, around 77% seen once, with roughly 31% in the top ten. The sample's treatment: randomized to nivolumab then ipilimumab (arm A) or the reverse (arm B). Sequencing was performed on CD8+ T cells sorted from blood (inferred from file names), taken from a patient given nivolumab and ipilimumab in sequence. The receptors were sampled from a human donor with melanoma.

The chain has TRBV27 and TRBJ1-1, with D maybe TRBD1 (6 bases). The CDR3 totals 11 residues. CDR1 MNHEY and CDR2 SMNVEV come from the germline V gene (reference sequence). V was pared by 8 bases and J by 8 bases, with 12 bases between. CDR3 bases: TGTGCCAGCCTTAGGCAGGGGGAAGCTTTCTTT. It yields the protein CASLRQGEAFF.

This CDR3 is CAIRVTSGVGNEQFF. For the CDR3, the DNA is TGTGCCATCAGGGTGACTAGCGGGGTTGGCAATGAGCAGTTCTTC. The chain has TRBV10-3 and TRBJ2-1; 11 bases are shared with TRBD2. There are 15 residues in the CDR3. V dropped 6 bases and J dropped 6; count of bases not matched to a gene: 7. The germline V gene encodes CDR1 ENHRY and CDR2 SYGVKD.

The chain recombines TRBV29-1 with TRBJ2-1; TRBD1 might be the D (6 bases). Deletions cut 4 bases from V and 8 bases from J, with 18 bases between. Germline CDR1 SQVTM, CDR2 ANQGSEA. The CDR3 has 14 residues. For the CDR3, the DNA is TGCAGCGTTGGGGGGCAGCGCTATAAAGATGAGCAGTTCTTC. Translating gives CSVGGQRYKDEQFF.

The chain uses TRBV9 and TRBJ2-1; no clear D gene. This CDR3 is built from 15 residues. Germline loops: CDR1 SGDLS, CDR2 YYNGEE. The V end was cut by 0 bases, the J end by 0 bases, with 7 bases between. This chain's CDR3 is CASSVEPSSYNEQFF. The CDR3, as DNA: TGTGCCAGCAGCGTAGAACCTAGCTCCTACAATGAGCAGTTCTTC.

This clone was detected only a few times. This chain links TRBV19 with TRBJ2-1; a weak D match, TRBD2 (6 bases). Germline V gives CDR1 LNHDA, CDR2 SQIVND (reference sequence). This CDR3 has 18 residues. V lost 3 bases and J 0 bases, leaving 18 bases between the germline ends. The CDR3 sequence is CASSIGGVGFSSYNEQFF. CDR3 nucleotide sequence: TGTGCCAGTAGTATCGGCGGGGTGGGATTTAGCTCCTACAATGAGCAGTTCTTC.

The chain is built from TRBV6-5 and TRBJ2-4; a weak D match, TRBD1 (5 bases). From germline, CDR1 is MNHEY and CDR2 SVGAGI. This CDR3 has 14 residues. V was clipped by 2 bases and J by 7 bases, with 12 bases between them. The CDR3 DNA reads TGTGCCAGCAGTTACGCCCAGGGAAATAACATTCAGTACTTC. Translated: CASSYAQGNNIQYF.

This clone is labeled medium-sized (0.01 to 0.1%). The CDR3 here is CASSQTSGSSYEQYF. The CDR3 DNA is TGCGCCAGCAGTCAAACTAGCGGGAGCTCCTACGAGCAGTACTTC. The chain uses TRBV5-1 and TRBJ2-7, with 11 bases identical to TRBD2. Germline V gives CDR1 SGHRS, CDR2 YFSETQ. Trimming cost V 5 bases and J 0 bases; bases outside gene matches: 4. This CDR3 contains 15 residues.

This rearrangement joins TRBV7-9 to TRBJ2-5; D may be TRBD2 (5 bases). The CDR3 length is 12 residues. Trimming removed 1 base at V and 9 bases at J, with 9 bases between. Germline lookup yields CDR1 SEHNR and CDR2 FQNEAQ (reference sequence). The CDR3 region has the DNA TGTGCCAGCAGCTTAGGGTCGGAGGCCCAGTACTTC. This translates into CASSLGSEAQYF.

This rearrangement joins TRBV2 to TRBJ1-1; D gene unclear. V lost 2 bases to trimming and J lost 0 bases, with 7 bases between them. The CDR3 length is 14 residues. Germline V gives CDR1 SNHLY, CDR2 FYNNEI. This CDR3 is CASSENQMNTEAFF. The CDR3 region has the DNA TGTGCCAGCAGTGAAAATCAAATGAACACTGAAGCTTTCTTT.

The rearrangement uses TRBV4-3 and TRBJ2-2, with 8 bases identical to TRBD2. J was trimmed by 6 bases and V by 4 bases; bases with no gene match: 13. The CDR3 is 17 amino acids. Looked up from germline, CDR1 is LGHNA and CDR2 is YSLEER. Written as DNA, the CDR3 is TGCGCCAGCAGCCCCCGCGGAAGCGGGAGACCCCCCGGGGAGCTGTTTTTT. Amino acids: CASSPRGSGRPPGELFF.

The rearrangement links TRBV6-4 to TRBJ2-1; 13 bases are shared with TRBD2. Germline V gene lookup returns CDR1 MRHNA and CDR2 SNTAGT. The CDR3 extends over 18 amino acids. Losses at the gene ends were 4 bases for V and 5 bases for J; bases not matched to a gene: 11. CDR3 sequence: CASSVIFGTSGVNNEQFF. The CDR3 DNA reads TGTGCCAGCAGTGTGATTTTTGGGACTAGCGGGGTGAACAATGAGCAGTTCTTC.

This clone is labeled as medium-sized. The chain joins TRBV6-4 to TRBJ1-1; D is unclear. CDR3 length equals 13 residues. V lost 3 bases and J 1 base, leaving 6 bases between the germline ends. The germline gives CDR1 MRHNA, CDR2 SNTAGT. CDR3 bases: TGTGCCAGCAGTGAACGGGAGAACACTGAAGCTTTCTTT. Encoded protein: CASSERENTEAFF.

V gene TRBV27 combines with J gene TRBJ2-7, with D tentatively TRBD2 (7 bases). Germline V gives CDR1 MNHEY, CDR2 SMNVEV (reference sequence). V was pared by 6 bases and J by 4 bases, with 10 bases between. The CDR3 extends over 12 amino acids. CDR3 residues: CASRGGGYEQYF. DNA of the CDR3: TGTGCCAGCAGAGGGGGGGGGTACGAGCAGTACTTC.

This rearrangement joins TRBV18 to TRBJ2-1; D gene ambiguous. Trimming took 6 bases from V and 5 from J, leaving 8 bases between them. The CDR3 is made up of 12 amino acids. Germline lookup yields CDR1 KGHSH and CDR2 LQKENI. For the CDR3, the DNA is TGTGCCAGCTCCCTCGGAGACAATGAGCAGTTCTTC. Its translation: CASSLGDNEQFF.

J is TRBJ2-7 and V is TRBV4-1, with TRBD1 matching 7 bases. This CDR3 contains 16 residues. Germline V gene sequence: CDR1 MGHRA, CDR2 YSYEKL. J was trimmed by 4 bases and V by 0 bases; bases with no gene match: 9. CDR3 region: CASSQDGQGDGYEQYF. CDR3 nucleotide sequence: TGCGCCAGCAGCCAAGACGGCCAGGGGGATGGTTACGAGCAGTACTTC.

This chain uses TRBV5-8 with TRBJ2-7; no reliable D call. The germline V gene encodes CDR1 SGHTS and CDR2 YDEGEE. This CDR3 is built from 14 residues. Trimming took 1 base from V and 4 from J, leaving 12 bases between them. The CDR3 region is CASSLSSPWYEQYF. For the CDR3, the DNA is TGTGCCAGCAGCTTGTCCAGTCCGTGGTACGAGCAGTACTTC.

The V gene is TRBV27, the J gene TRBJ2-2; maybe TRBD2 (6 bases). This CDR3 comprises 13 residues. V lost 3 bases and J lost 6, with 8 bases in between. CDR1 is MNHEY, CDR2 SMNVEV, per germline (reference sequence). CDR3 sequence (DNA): TGTGCCAGCAGTTTGTCGGGGGCCGGGGAGCTGTTTTTT. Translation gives CASSLSGAGELFF.

DNA for the CDR3: TGCGCCAGCAGCTCAGGGGCAGAAACTGAAGCTTTCTTT. Amino acid sequence: CASSSGAETEAFF. The chain combines TRBV4-1 with TRBJ1-1; maybe TRBD1 (6 bases). Germline CDR1 MGHRA, CDR2 YSYEKL. The CDR3 has 13 amino acids. The V end lost 5 bases, the J end lost 5 bases, and 12 bases lay between the germline ends.

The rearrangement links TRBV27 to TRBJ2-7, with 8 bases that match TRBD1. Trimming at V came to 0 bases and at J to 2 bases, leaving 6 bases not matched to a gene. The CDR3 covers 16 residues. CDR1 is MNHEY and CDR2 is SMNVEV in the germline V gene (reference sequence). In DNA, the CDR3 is TGTGCCAGCAGTTTATCGAATCAGGGGGCAACCTACGAGCAGTACTTC. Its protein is CASSLSNQGATYEQYF.

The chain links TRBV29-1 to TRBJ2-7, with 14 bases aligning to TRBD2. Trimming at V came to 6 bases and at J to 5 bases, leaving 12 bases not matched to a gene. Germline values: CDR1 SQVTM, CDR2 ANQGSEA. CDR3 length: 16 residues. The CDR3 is CSVGTSGRDLSDEQYF. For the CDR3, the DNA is TGCAGCGTGGGGACTAGCGGGAGAGACCTTTCAGACGAGCAGTACTTC.

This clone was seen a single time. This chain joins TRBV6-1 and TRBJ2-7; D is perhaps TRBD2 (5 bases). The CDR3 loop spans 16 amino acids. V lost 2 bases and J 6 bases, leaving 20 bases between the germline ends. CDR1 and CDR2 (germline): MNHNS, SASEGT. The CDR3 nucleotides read TGTGCCAGCAGTGAAATCTCAGGCTGGGGTACTAGCGAGCAGTACTTC. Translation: CASSEISGWGTSEQYF.

In nucleotides, the CDR3 is TGTGCCAGCAGCGCCGAAGGGACAGGAGCCTACGAGCAGTACTTC. Translating it yields CASSAEGTGAYEQYF. This sequence joins TRBV6-1 and TRBJ2-7; 8 nucleotides align to TRBD1. The CDR3 extends over 15 amino acids. Trimming at V came to 6 bases and at J to 2 bases, leaving 9 bases not matched to a gene. CDR1 is MNHNS and CDR2 is SASEGT in the germline V gene.

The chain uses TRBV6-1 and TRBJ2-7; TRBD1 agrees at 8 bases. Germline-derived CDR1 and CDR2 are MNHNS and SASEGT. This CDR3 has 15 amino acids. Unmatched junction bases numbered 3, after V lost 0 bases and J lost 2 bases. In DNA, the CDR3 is TGTGCCAGCAGTGAAGCAGGACAGGGCACCTACGAGCAGTACTTC. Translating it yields CASSEAGQGTYEQYF.

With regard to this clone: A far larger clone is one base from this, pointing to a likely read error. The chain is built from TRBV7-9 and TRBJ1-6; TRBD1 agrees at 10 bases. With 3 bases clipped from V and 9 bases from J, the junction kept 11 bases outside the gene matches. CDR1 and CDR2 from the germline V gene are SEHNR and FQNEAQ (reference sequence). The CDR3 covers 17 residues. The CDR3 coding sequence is TGTGCCAGCAGCTTCCACGATAGACAGGGGGCACGTTCACCCCTCCACTTT. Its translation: CASSFHDRQGARSPLHF.

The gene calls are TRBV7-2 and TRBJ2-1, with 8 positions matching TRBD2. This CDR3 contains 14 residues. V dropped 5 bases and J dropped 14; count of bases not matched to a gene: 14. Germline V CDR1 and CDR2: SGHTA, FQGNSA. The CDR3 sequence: CASSAHLLAEGEFF. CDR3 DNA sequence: TGTGCCAGCAGCGCACATTTACTAGCGGAGGGGGAGTTCTTC.

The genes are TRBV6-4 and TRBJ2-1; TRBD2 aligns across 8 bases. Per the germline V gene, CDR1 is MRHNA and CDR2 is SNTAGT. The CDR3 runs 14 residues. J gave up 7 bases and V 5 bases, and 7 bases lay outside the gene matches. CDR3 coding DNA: TGTGCCAGCAGTTTCGGGGGGGCCGGTAATGAGCAGTTCTTC. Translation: CASSFGGAGNEQFF.